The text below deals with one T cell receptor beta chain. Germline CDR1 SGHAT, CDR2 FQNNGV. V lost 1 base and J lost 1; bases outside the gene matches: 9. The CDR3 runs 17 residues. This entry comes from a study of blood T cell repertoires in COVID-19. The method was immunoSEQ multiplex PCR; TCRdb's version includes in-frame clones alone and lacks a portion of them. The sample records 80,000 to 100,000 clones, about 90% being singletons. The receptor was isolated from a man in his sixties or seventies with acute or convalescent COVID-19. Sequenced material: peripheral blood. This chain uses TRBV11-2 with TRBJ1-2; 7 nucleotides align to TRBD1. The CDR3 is CASSLAGGTVDNYGYTF. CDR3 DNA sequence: TGTGCCAGCAGCTTAGCTGGGGGGACAGTAGATAACTATGGCTACACCTTC.